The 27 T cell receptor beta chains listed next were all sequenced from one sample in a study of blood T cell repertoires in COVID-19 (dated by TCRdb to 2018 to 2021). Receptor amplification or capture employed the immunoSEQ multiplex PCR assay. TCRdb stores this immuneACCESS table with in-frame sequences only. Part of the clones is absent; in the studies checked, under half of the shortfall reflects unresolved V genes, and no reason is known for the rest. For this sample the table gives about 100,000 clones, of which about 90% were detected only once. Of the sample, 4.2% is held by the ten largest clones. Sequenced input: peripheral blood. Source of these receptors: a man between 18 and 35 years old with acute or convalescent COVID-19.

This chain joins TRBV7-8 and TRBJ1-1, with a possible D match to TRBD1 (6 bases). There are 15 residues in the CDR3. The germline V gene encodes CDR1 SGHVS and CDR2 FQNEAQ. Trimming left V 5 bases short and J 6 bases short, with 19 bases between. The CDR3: CASSPGQRTGAEAFF. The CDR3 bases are TGTGCCAGCAGCCCCGGACAGCGGACGGGCGCTGAAGCTTTCTTT.

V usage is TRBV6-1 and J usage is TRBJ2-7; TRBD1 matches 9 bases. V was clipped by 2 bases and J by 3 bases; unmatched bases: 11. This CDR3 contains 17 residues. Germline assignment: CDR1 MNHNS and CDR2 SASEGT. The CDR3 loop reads CASSEYRGRRANYEQYF. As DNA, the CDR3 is TGTGCCAGCAGTGAATACAGGGGGCGCAGGGCCAACTACGAGCAGTACTTC.

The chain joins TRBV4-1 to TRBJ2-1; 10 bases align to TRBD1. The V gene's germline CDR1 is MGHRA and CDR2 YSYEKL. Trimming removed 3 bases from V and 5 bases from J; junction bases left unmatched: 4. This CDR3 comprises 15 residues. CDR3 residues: CASSHGQGVNNEQFF. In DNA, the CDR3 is TGCGCCAGCAGCCATGGACAGGGGGTTAACAATGAGCAGTTCTTC.

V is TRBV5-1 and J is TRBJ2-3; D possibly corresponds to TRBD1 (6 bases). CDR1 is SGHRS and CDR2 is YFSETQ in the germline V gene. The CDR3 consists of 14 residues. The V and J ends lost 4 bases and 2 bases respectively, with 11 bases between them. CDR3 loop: CASSLTGFTDTQYF. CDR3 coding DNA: TGCGCCAGCAGCCTTACAGGGTTCACAGATACGCAGTATTTT. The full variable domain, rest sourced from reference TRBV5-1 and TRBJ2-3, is KAGVTQTPRYLIKTRGQQVTLSCSPISGHRSVSWYQQTPGQGLQFLFEYFSETQRNKGNFPGRFSGRQFSNSRSEMNVSTLELGDSALYLCASSLTGFTDTQYFGPGTRLTVL.

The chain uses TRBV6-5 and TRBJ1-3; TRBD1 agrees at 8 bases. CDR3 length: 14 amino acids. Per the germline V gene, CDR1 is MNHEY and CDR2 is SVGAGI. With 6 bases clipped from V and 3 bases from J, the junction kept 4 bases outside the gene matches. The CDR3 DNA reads TGTGCCAGCAGAAGACAGGGGAATGGAAACACCATATATTTT. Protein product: CASRRQGNGNTIYF.

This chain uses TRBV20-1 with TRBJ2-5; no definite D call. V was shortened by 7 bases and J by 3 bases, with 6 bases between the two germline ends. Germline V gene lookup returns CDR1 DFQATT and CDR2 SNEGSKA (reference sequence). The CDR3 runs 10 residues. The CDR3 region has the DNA TGCAGTGTTTCAAAAGAGACCCAGTACTTC. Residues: CSVSKETQYF.

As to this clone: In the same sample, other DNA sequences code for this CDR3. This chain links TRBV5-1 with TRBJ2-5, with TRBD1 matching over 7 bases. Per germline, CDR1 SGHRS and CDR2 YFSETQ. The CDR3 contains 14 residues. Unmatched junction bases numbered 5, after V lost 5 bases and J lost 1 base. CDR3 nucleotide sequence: TGCGCCAGCAGTGTGGACAGGTCCCAAGAGACCCAGTACTTC. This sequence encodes CASSVDRSQETQYF.

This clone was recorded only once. The CDR3 DNA reads TGTGCCAGCAGTTTATCGTGGAGTAGGGAGGAGACCCAGTACTTC. It encodes CASSLSWSREETQYF. The chain combines TRBV27 with TRBJ2-5; a weak D match, TRBD2 (5 bases). The CDR3 consists of 15 residues. The ends were cut back, 0 bases at V and 5 bases at J, with 13 bases in the middle. Germline CDR1 MNHEY, CDR2 SMNVEV (reference sequence).

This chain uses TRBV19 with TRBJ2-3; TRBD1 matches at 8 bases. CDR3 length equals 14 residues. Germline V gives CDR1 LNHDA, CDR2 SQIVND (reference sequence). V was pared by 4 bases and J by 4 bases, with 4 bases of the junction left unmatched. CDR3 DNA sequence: TGTGCCAGTAGTACAACAGGGGGTCCAGATACGCAGTATTTT. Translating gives CASSTTGGPDTQYF.

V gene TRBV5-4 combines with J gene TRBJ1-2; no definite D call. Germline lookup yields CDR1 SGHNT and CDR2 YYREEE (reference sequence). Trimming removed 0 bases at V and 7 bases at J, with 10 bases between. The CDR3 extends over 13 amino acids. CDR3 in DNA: TGTGCCAGCAGCTTGGATTTTCTTTCTGGCTACACCTTC. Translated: CASSLDFLSGYTF.

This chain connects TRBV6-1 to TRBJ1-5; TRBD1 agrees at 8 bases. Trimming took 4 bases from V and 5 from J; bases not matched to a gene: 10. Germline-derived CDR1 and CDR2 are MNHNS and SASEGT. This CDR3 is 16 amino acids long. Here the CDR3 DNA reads TGTGCCAGCAGTGCCAGGGACAGGAGGGACTATCAGCCCCAGCATTTT. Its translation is CASSARDRRDYQPQHF.

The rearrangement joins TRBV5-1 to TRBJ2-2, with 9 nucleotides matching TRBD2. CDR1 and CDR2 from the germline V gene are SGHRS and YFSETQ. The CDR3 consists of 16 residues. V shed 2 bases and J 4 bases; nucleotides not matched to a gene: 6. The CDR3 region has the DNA TGCGCCAGCAGCTTAGCACTAGCGGGCGTCACCGGGGAGCTGTTTTTT. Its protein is CASSLALAGVTGELFF.

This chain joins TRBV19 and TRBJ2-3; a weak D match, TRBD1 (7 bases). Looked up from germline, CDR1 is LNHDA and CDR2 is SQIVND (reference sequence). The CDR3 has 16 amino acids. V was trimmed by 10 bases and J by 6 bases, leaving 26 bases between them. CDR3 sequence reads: CATRMTRDRGPDTQYF. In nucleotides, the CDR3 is TGTGCCACCCGAATGACGCGGGACAGAGGGCCGGATACGCAGTATTTT. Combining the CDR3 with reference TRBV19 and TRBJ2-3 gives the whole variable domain DGGITQSPKYLFRKEGQNVTLSCEQNLNHDAMYWYRQDPGQGLRLIYYSQIVNDFQKGDIAEGYSVSREKKESFPLTVTSAQKNPTAFYLCATRMTRDRGPDTQYFGPGTRLTVL.

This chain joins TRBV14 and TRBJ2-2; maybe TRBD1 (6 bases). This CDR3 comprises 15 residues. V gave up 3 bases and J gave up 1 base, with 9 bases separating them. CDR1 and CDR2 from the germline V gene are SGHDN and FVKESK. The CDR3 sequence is CASSHSQGNTGELFF. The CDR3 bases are TGTGCCAGCAGCCACTCACAGGGGAACACCGGGGAGCTGTTTTTT.

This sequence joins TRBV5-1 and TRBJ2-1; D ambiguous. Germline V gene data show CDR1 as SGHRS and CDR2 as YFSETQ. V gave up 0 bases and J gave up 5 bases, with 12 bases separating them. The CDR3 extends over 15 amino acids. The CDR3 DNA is TGCGCCAGCAGCTTGGTCCAGGTAGGAAACAATGAGCAGTTCTTC. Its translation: CASSLVQVGNNEQFF.

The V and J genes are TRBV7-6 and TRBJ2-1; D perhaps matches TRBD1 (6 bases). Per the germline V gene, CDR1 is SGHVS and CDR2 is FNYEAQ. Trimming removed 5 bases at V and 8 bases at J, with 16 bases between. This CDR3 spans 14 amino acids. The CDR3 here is CASSPDSYGDEQFF. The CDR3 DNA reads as TGTGCCAGCAGCCCGGACAGTTATGGGGATGAGCAGTTCTTC. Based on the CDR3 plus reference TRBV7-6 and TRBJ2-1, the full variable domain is GAGVSQSPRYKVTKRGQDVALRCDPISGHVSLYWYRQALGQGPEFLTYFNYEAQQDKSGLPNDRFSAERPEGSISTLTIQRTEQRDSAMYRCASSPDSYGDEQFFGPGTRLTVL.

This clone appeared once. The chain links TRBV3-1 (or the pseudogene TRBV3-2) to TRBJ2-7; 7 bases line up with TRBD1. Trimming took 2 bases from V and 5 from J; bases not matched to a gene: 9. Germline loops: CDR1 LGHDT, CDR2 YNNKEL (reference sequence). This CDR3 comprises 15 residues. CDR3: CASSQLTGRSHEQYF. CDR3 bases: TGTGCCAGCAGCCAATTGACAGGGAGAAGCCACGAGCAGTACTTC.

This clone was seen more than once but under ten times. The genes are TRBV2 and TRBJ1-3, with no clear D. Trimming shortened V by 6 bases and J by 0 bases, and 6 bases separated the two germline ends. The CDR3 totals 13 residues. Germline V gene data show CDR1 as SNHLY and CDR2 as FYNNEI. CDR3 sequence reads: CASRTASGNTIYF. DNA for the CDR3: TGTGCCAGCAGAACAGCCTCTGGAAACACCATATATTTT.

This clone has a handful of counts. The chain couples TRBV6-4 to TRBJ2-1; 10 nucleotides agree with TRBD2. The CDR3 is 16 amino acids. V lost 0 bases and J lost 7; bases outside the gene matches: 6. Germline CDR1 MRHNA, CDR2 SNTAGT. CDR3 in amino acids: CASSDSRLAGANEQFF. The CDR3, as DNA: TGTGCCAGCAGTGACTCCCGGCTAGCGGGAGCTAATGAGCAGTTCTTC.

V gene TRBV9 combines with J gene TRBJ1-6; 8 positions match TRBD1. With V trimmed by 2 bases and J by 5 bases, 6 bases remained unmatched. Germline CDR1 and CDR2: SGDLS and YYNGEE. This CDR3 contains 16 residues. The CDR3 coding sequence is TGTGCCAGCAGCGTCAAGTTACAGGGGGATAATTCACCCCTCCACTTT. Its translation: CASSVKLQGDNSPLHF.

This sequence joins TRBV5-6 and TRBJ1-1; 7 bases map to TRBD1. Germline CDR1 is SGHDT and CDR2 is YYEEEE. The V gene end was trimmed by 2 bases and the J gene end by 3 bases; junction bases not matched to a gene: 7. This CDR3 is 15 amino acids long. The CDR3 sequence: CASSLSRGLYTEAFF. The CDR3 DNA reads TGTGCCAGCAGCTTAAGTAGGGGGCTTTACACTGAAGCTTTCTTT.

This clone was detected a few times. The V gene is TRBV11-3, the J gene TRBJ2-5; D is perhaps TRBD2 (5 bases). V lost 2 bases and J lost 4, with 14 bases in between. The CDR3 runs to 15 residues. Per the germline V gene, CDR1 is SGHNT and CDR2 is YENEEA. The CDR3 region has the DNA TGTGCCAGCAGCTTATCCCGGGGTTCGGGAGAGACCCAGTACTTC. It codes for CASSLSRGSGETQYF.

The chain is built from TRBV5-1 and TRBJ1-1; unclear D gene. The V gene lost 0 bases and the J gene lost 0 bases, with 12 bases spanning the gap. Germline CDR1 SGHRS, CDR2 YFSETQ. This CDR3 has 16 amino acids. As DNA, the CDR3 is TGCGCCAGCAGCTTGGTAGAGGGCCGCCTGAACACTGAAGCTTTCTTT. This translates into CASSLVEGRLNTEAFF.

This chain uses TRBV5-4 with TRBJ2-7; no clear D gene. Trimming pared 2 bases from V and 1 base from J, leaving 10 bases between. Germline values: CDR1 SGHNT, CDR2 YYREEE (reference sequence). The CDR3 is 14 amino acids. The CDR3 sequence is CASSFDLGSYEQYF. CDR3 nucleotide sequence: TGTGCCAGCAGCTTCGATCTAGGTTCCTACGAGCAGTACTTC.

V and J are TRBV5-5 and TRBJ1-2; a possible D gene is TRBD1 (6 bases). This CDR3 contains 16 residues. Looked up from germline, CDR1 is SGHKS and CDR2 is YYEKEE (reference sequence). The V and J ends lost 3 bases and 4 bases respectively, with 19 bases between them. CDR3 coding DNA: TGTGCCAGCAGCTATCAACAGGGACCTAAAGCCTATGGCTACACCTTC. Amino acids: CASSYQQGPKAYGYTF.

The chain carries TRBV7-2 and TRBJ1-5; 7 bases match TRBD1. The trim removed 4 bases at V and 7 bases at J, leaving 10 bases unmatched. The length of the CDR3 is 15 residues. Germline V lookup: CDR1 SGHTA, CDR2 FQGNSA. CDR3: CASSSSRDSRQPQHF. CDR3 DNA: TGTGCCAGCAGCTCATCCCGGGACAGCCGCCAGCCCCAGCATTTT. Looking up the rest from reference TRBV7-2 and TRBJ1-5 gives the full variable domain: GAGVSQSPSNKVTEKGKDVELRCDPISGHTALYWYRQSLGQGLEFLIYFQGNSAPDKSGLPSDRFSAERTGGSVSTLTIQRTQQEDSAVYLCASSSSRDSRQPQHFGDGTRLSIL.

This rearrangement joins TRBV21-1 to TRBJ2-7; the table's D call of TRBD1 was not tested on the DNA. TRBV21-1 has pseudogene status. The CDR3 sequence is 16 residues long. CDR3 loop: CASSLWTGDNSYEQYF. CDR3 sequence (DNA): TGTGCCAGCAGCCTGTGGACAGGCGACAACTCCTACGAGCAGTACTTC.